The 17 T cell receptor beta chains given below trace back to one sample, sequenced in a study of beta chain features in type 1 diabetes. The authors reverse transcribed all of the isolated RNA, so sequencing captured expressed TCRB transcripts. Here immunoSEQ multiplex PCR was the method, and the copy in TCRdb shows in-frame clones only, minus some. The sample contains under 950,000 clones, 15% to 20% of which appear only once. Sequencing was done on a sample of naive CD4+ T cells from blood. These receptor sequences come from a woman under 30 in good health.

This clone was picked up a small number of times. The chain employs TRBV28 and TRBJ2-3, with a weak D call TRBD2 (6 bases). Deletions cut 2 bases from V and 1 base from J, with 13 bases between. Germline CDR1 MDHEN, CDR2 SYDVKM. The CDR3 loop spans 16 amino acids. CDR3 coding DNA: TGTGCCAGCAGTTTACAGATCTCGGGGGGCACAGATACGCAGTATTTT. Translation: CASSLQISGGTDTQYF.

The V gene is TRBV29-1, the J gene TRBJ2-7, with TRBD2 identical over 10 bases. Germline V CDR1 and CDR2: SQVTM, ANQGSEA. After removal of 7 bases from V and 4 bases from J, the junction contained 19 bases not matched to a gene. This CDR3 contains 17 residues. CDR3 sequence reads: CSATNSWTSGERYEQYF. The CDR3 nucleotides are TGCAGCGCCACGAACTCCTGGACTAGCGGAGAACGATACGAGCAGTACTTC.

This clone was observed a handful of times. V gene TRBV5-4 combines with J gene TRBJ2-3, with 8 bases lining up with TRBD2. The germline CDR1 and CDR2 sequences are SGHNT and YYREEE (reference sequence). V shed 4 bases, J shed 2 bases, and the junction held 9 bases outside the gene matches. This CDR3 spans 16 amino acids. The DNA of the CDR3 is TGTGCCAGCAGCCAAGTTCTCGGGAGGGCCACAGATACGCAGTATTTT. As protein: CASSQVLGRATDTQYF. Using reference TRBV5-4 and TRBJ2-3 for the parts outside the CDR3, the full variable domain is ETGVTQSPTHLIKTRGQQVTLRCSSQSGHNTVSWYQQALGQGPQFIFQYYREEENGRGNFPPRFSGLQFPNYSSELNVNALELDDSALYLCASSQVLGRATDTQYFGPGTRLTVL.

J is TRBJ1-1 and V is TRBV9; TRBD1 matches 7 bases. The CDR3 has 14 residues. The V gene end was trimmed by 4 bases and the J gene end by 1 base; junction bases not matched to a gene: 4. Germline CDR1 is SGDLS and CDR2 is YYNGEE. Here the CDR3 reads CASSRNRGNTEAFF. CDR3 sequence (DNA): TGTGCCAGCAGCAGAAACAGGGGGAACACTGAAGCTTTCTTT.

This clone was found a few times. The chain links TRBV4-2 to TRBJ1-6, with 7 bases matching TRBD1. The V and J ends lost 2 bases and 5 bases, in that order; junction bases with no gene match: 3. The CDR3 is 15 residues long. Germline V CDR1 and CDR2: LGHNA, YNFKEQ. The CDR3 protein is CASSQRQGDNSPLHF. Here the CDR3 DNA reads TGTGCCAGCAGCCAAAGACAGGGAGATAATTCACCCCTCCACTTT.

In its sample, this clone was seen a few times. The rearrangement uses TRBV29-1 and TRBJ2-7; 10 bases line up with TRBD2. Germline V gene lookup returns CDR1 SQVTM and CDR2 ANQGSEA. Trimming took 6 bases from V and 5 from J; bases not matched to a gene: 10. The CDR3 runs to 14 residues. This CDR3 is CSVGRAGGPHEQYF. DNA of the CDR3: TGCAGCGTCGGGAGAGCGGGAGGGCCTCACGAGCAGTACTTC.

With respect to this clone: A much more abundant neighbour one base away suggests this may be a read error. J is TRBJ2-6 and V is TRBV7-9; D is undetermined. V lost 7 bases, J lost 2 bases, and 6 bases lay in between. The CDR3 runs to 13 residues. Germline assignment: CDR1 SEHNR and CDR2 FQNEAQ (reference sequence). DNA for the CDR3: TGTGCCAGCACCTTCCCTGGGGCCAACGTCCTGACTTTC. Its translation: CASTFPGANVLTF.

This clone was picked up one time. The chain is built from TRBV28 and TRBJ1-2; TRBD1 matches at 7 bases. Germline assignment: CDR1 MDHEN and CDR2 SYDVKM. This CDR3 region has 15 residues. The V and J ends lost 4 bases and 3 bases, in that order; junction bases with no gene match: 8. As DNA, the CDR3 is TGTGCCAGCAGTTCACCACAGGGGAGAGACTATGGCTACACCTTC. This gives the protein CASSSPQGRDYGYTF.

The V call is TRBV2, the J call TRBJ2-5; D is unresolved. V dropped 4 bases and J dropped 4 bases, with 10 bases sitting between them. The germline V gene encodes CDR1 SNHLY and CDR2 FYNNEI. The CDR3 has 13 residues. The CDR3 DNA reads as TGTGCCAGCAGTGTGTTGAGAGGAGAGACCCAGTACTTC. Encoded protein: CASSVLRGETQYF. Variable domain in full (rest from reference TRBV2 and TRBJ2-5): EPEVTQTPSHQVTQMGQEVILRCVPISNHLYFYWYRQILGQKVEFLVSFYNNEISEKSEIFDDQFSVERPDGSNFTLKIRSTKLEDSAMYFCASSVLRGETQYFGPGTRLLVL.

In its sample, this clone was seen a few times. Other nucleotide sequences from this sample produce the same CDR3. The rearrangement links TRBV7-2 to TRBJ2-3; D is unclear. The CDR3 runs 12 residues. Per the germline V gene, CDR1 is SGHTA and CDR2 is FQGNSA. Trimming stripped 4 bases from V and 0 bases from J, with 2 bases between. In DNA, the CDR3 is TGTGCCAGCAGCTCTAGCACAGATACGCAGTATTTT. The encoded protein is CASSSSTDTQYF.

This clone came up a few times. CDR3 sequence: CASSILPSSSYNEQFF. In DNA form, the CDR3 reads TGTGCCAGTAGTATTCTCCCTAGTTCATCCTACAATGAGCAGTTCTTC. This chain joins TRBV19 and TRBJ2-1, with unresolved D. This CDR3 has 16 amino acids. Germline V gene lookup returns CDR1 LNHDA and CDR2 SQIVND (reference sequence). V was clipped by 3 bases and J by 1 base, with 13 bases between them.

The J gene is TRBJ2-5, the V gene TRBV27; D might be TRBD2 (7 bases). Germline V gives CDR1 MNHEY, CDR2 SMNVEV (reference sequence). The CDR3 covers 14 residues. The V end lost 7 bases, the J end lost 4 bases, and 16 bases lay between the germline ends. The CDR3 DNA follows: TGTGCCAGCAAACCCTGGGGGGGCGCAGAGACCCAGTACTTC. Translated: CASKPWGGAETQYF.

Only a few counts were recorded for this clone. The V gene is TRBV27, the J gene TRBJ2-7; D may be TRBD1 or TRBD2 (6 bases each). Per germline, CDR1 MNHEY and CDR2 SMNVEV (reference sequence). The CDR3 contains 14 residues. Trimming pared 5 bases from V and 5 bases from J, leaving 16 bases between. This CDR3 reads CASSRNRGPHEQYF. CDR3 bases: TGTGCCAGCAGTCGAAACCGGGGGCCCCACGAGCAGTACTTC.

This clone turned up a few times. This chain uses TRBV11-2 with TRBJ2-7; TRBD1 matches 7 bases. Trimming at V came to 6 bases and at J to 2 bases, leaving 4 bases not matched to a gene. The CDR3 runs 13 residues. Germline V lookup: CDR1 SGHAT, CDR2 FQNNGV. The CDR3 sequence is CASSEQGPYEQYF. The CDR3, as DNA: TGTGCCAGCAGTGAACAGGGGCCCTACGAGCAGTACTTC.

This clone appeared a few times. The chain has TRBV2 and TRBJ1-2; 10 nucleotides align to TRBD1. The CDR3 loop spans 14 amino acids. V dropped 4 bases and J dropped 5; count of bases not matched to a gene: 4. Per the germline V gene, CDR1 is SNHLY and CDR2 is FYNNEI. The CDR3 region is CASSVWDRGYGYTF. The CDR3 DNA reads as TGTGCCAGCAGTGTTTGGGACAGGGGTTATGGCTACACCTTC.

V and J are TRBV9 and TRBJ2-3; weak D call: TRBD2 (6 bases). The V end lost 3 bases, the J end lost 2 bases, and 28 bases lay between the germline ends. This CDR3 is built from 20 residues. Germline V gives CDR1 SGDLS, CDR2 YYNGEE. CDR3 bases: TGTGCCAGCAGCGCCACCGCCCCCCGTTCCGGGAGCAGGACCACAGATACGCAGTATTTT. As protein: CASSATAPRSGSRTTDTQYF.

The chain links TRBV4-2 to TRBJ1-5; unclear D gene. CDR3 length: 17 residues. With 1 base removed from V and 6 bases from J, the gap between germline ends came to 19 bases. CDR1 and CDR2 from the germline V gene are LGHNA and YNFKEQ. This CDR3 reads CASSQVSGPSKGQPQHF. In DNA form, the CDR3 reads TGTGCCAGCAGCCAAGTTTCCGGGCCGAGTAAAGGTCAGCCCCAGCATTTT.